This T cell receptor (beta chain) stems from a study of blood T cell repertoires in COVID-19. Per the authors' pipeline: Estimates of nucleated cell counts were drawn from the amplification of reference gene primers. Assay used: immunoSEQ multiplex PCR; TCRdb lists only in-frame clones, some missing. V and J calls and clone size come straight from that table; D and trimming were deduced from the DNA. The repertoire has some 230,000 clones, more than 65% of them found once; the top ten carry about 2.4%. Germline CDR1 reads LGHNA; CDR2 reads YSLEER. The CDR3 covers 15 residues. Between the trimmed V and J ends, which lost 0 bases and 6 bases, there was a span of 14 bases.

V usage is TRBV4-3 and J usage is TRBJ1-1, with D perhaps TRBD1 (6 bases). This clonotype originated in a woman in her sixties with acute or convalescent COVID-19. Sequenced sample: peripheral blood. For the CDR3, the DNA is TGCGCCAGCAGCCAAGATGTGTTAGGGGGGGCTGAAGCTTTCTTT. Its protein is CASSQDVLGGAEAFF.